One sample yielded the 14 T cell receptor beta chains listed below, sequenced in a study of T cells in women clearing cervical HPV infection. Generated by immunoSEQ multiplex PCR, the TCRdb table keeps only in-frame clones and is missing some. The sample data list fewer than 25,000 clones. Sequenced material: blood buffy coat. All receptors derive from a woman between 18 and 69 years old with a cervical HPV16 infection that either progressed to CIN3+ or cleared (not recorded which).

A note on this clone: The DNA ends 3 residues before the CDR3 does, and the rest of the CDR3 is filled in from the germline J gene. V is TRBV6-2 or TRBV6-3 and J is TRBJ1-2, with 7 positions matching TRBD1. The CDR3 consists of 16 residues. The germline CDR1 and CDR2 sequences are MNHEY and SVGEGT. V lost 4 bases and J lost 4; bases outside the gene matches: 12. CDR3 loop: CASSSPGMGQTYGYTF. CDR3 bases read: TGTGCCAGCAGTTCACCAGGGATGGGACAGACCTATGGC.

Remarks on this clone: Read coverage stops 3 residues before the CDR3 terminus; the germline J gene supplies the remainder. The genes are TRBV5-1 and TRBJ2-5, with 7 bases fitting TRBD2. The V segment lost 2 bases and the J segment 3 bases; nucleotides outside the gene matches: 1. Germline V CDR1 and CDR2: SGHRS, YFSETQ. The CDR3 loop spans 13 amino acids. CDR3 bases read: TGCGCCAGCAGCTTTCGGGGGGAAGAGACC. It translates to CASSFRGEET. The whole CDR3 reads CASSFRGEETQYF. The variable domain in full, completed from reference TRBV5-1 and TRBJ2-5, reads KAGVTQTPRYLIKTRGQQVTLSCSPISGHRSVSWYQQTPGQGLQFLFEYFSETQRNKGNFPGRFSGRQFSNSRSEMNVSTLELGDSALYLCASSFRGEETQYFGPGTRLLVL.

CDR3 DNA (partial): TGTGCCAGTAGTTTCACTAGTGGGATCACAGATACG. Translated: CASSFTSGITDT. Given in full, the CDR3 is CASSFTSGITDTQYF. V and J are TRBV19 and TRBJ2-3; D might be TRBD2 (5 bases). Sequencing ends 3 residues short of the CDR3 end; the germline J gene provides the rest. Germline V gene lookup returns CDR1 LNHDA and CDR2 SQIVND (reference sequence). This CDR3 contains 15 residues. The germline V and J ends were trimmed by 5 bases and 2 bases, with 14 bases remaining between them.

This chain's CDR3 is CASSVFSTSGGSETQYF. The sequenced part of the CDR3 DNA is TGTGCCAGCTCAGTGTTCTCTACTAGCGGGGGAAGCGAGACG. The V call is TRBV18, the J call TRBJ2-3, with 11 bases fitting TRBD2. With the read ending 3 residues before the CDR3 end, the germline J gene is used to fill in that end. Germline V gives CDR1 KGHSH, CDR2 LQKENI. This CDR3 comprises 17 residues.

Notes on this clone: The read terminates 3 residues ahead of where the CDR3 ends, so the germline J gene completes it. This rearrangement joins TRBV2 to TRBJ2-4, with a tentative D call TRBD1 (7 bases). This CDR3 comprises 15 residues. Trimming took off 4 bases at V and 0 bases at J, with 10 bases between the two ends. Germline assignment: CDR1 SNHLY and CDR2 FYNNEI. The sequenced part of the CDR3 DNA is TGTGCCAGCAGTGGACAGGGACTAGCCAAAAACATT. Its translation is CASSGQGLAKNI. The entire CDR3 protein is CASSGQGLAKNIQYF.

Comment on this clone: The read gets to within 3 residues of the CDR3 end, and the germline J gene fills in the rest. Different DNA sequences within this sample yield the same CDR3. The V call is TRBV30, the J call TRBJ1-3; D is possibly TRBD1 (6 bases). Germline-derived CDR1 and CDR2 are GTSNPN and SVGIG (reference sequence). Trimming shortened V by 8 bases and J by 0 bases, and 14 bases separated the two germline ends. This CDR3 has 14 residues. Incomplete CDR3 DNA: TGTGCCGGAAGCACAGGGCTCTCTGGAAACACC. Amino acid sequence: CAGSTGLSGNT. The full CDR3 protein reads CAGSTGLSGNTIYF. Filled out from reference TRBV30 and TRBJ1-3, the complete variable domain reads SQTIHQWPATLVQPVGSPLSLECTVEGTSNPNLYWYRQAAGRGLQLLFYSVGIGQISSEVPQNLSASRPQDRQFILSSKKLLLSDSGFYLCAGSTGLSGNTIYFGEGSWLTVV.

Turning to this clone: The read stops 3 residues short of the end of the CDR3; the missing end is completed from the germline J gene. This rearrangement joins TRBV7-3 to TRBJ2-3; 10 positions match TRBD1. CDR1 and CDR2 (germline): SGHTA, FQGTGA. J was trimmed by 2 bases and V by 4 bases; bases with no gene match: 6. The CDR3 extends over 16 amino acids. The CDR3 here is CASSSRTGGVTDTQYF. Partial CDR3 DNA: TGTGCCAGCAGCTCAAGGACAGGGGGTGTCACAGATACG.

The CDR3 loop is CASSLGTSRLGHYEQYF. Incomplete CDR3 DNA: TGTGCCAGTAGTCTGGGGACTTCTCGGCTCGGGCACTACGAG. The rearrangement uses TRBV19 and TRBJ2-7, with D perhaps matching TRBD2 (6 bases). From the germline J gene comes the end of the CDR3, since the read stops 3 residues before it. The CDR3 extends over 17 amino acids. In germline, CDR1 is LNHDA, CDR2 SQIVND (reference sequence). Trimming removed 5 bases at V and 3 bases at J, with 23 bases between.

In the case of this clone: Read sequence stops 3 residues before the CDR3 end, and the germline J gene provides the missing end. The rearrangement uses TRBV6-4 and TRBJ2-7, with D hard to call. The CDR3 covers 11 residues. The germline gives CDR1 MRHNA, CDR2 SNTAGT. V dropped 7 bases and J dropped 4 bases, with 8 bases sitting between them. The CDR3 bases that were read are TGTGCCAGCATCCGAACTTACGAG. This codes for CASIRTYE. From start to end, the CDR3 is CASIRTYEQYF.

Concerning this clone: The read terminates 3 residues before the CDR3 end, so the remaining end is supplied by the germline J gene. The genes are TRBV7-2 and TRBJ1-2, with D perhaps TRBD1 (5 bases). CDR3 size: 16 residues. Germline values: CDR1 SGHTA, CDR2 FQGNSA. The CDR3 loop reads CASSLAPGSGGSTYTF. CDR3 bases read: TGTGCCAGCAGCTTAGCGCCAGGTAGCGGGGGGTCTACC.

A word on this clone: The CDR3 end is not reached by the read, which stops 3 residues before it; the germline J gene fills it in. The rearrangement links TRBV5-4 to TRBJ1-1, with 7 positions matching TRBD1. Germline V CDR1 and CDR2: SGHNT, YYREEE (reference sequence). This CDR3 region has 15 residues. With 7 bases clipped from V and 2 bases from J, the junction kept 11 bases outside the gene matches. The sequenced CDR3 bases are TGTGCCAGCTGGAATCCGGGACAGTTTAACACTGAA. It specifies CASWNPGQFNTE. The CDR3 in its entirety is CASWNPGQFNTEAFF.

The CDR3 spells CASIRTSGTDTQYF. Incomplete CDR3 DNA: TGTGCCAGCATTAGGACTAGCGGCACAGATACG. This chain uses TRBV2 with TRBJ2-3; 9 positions agree with TRBD2. Read sequence stops 3 residues before the CDR3 end, and the germline J gene provides the missing end. Germline CDR1 and CDR2: SNHLY and FYNNEI. This CDR3 spans 14 amino acids. The V segment lost 7 bases and the J segment 1 base; nucleotides outside the gene matches: 3.

Worth noting for this clone: The CDR3 goes on 3 residues after the read ends, and that part is filled in from the germline J gene. The chain carries TRBV2 and TRBJ2-7; 9 nucleotides agree with TRBD1. The V gene end was trimmed by 4 bases and the J gene end by 2 bases; junction bases not matched to a gene: 9. The germline V gene has CDR1 SNHLY and CDR2 FYNNEI. The CDR3 runs 16 residues. The sequenced part of the CDR3 DNA is TGTGCCAGCAGTGTGGGACAGGGCCGTCCGACCTACGAG. Amino acid sequence: CASSVGQGRPTYE. The full CDR3 sequence reads CASSVGQGRPTYEQYF.

Regarding this clone: The sequence runs out 3 residues before the end of the CDR3; the remainder is reconstructed from the germline J gene. The V gene is TRBV10-1, the J gene TRBJ2-2; a weak D match, TRBD1 (6 bases). CDR1 WNHNN and CDR2 SYGVQD come from the germline V gene (reference sequence). The V end lost 7 bases, the J end lost 3 bases, and 9 bases lay between the germline ends. The CDR3 totals 13 residues. CDR3 loop: CASTGQYTGELFF. Partial CDR3 DNA: TGCGCCAGCACTGGACAGTACACCGGGGAG.